The 30 T cell receptor beta chains given below trace back to one sample, sequenced in a study of shared clonotypes between healthy human individuals (dated by TCRdb to about 2020). CD8 naive samples were obtained by positive selection for CCR7 among CD45RO-negative cells, yielding a CD45RA+CCR7+ population from which TemRA cells were excluded. The library was built by means of the immunoSEQ multiplex PCR assay. The table comes from immuneACCESS by way of TCRdb, which keeps in-frame sequences with V and J called. Part of the clones is missing from these tables; in studies checked, under half for an unresolved V gene and the rest for unknown reasons. The sample table contains roughly 1,800,000 clones; only one count was recorded for about 95% of them. The top ten hold under 1.5% of the sample. Sample: naive CD8+ T cells sorted from blood. In light of the paper, this sample's cell subset or site label describes: CD45RA+CCR7+. The receptor source for this set is a man younger than 35 in good health.

V usage is TRBV7-9 and J usage is TRBJ1-4, with D possibly being TRBD1 (5 bases). The CDR3 runs to 16 residues. Germline CDR1 reads SEHNR; CDR2 reads FQNEAQ (reference sequence). The V gene lost 5 bases and the J gene lost 5 bases, with 18 bases spanning the gap. CDR3 in amino acids: CASSPMTPGGNEKLFF. DNA for the CDR3: TGTGCCAGCAGCCCAATGACCCCTGGGGGGAATGAAAAACTGTTTTTT.

This chain uses TRBV25-1 with TRBJ2-7, with D possibly TRBD2 on 5 matching bases. The V end was cut by 5 bases, the J end by 2 bases, with 13 bases between. There are 14 residues in the CDR3. Germline CDR1 and CDR2: MGHDK and SYGVNS. CDR3 loop: CASSSPEGAYEQYF. Written as DNA, the CDR3 is TGTGCCAGCAGTAGCCCCGAGGGCGCCTACGAGCAGTACTTC.

On this clone: The junction shows a germline mismatch at one end, possibly a read error. The same CDR3 can be traced to other DNA sequences in this sample. This sequence joins TRBV29-1 and TRBJ2-7; 8 nucleotides agree with TRBD1. Germline-derived CDR1 and CDR2 are SQVTM and ANQGSEA. This CDR3 spans 12 amino acids. The CDR3 DNA reads as TGCAGCGTCGAAGACAGGGGCTACGAGCAGTACTTC. This gives the protein CSVEDRGYEQYF.

The chain carries TRBV4-1 and TRBJ2-1; 8 nucleotides line up with TRBD1. With 4 bases clipped from V and 0 bases from J, the junction kept 8 bases outside the gene matches. The CDR3 runs to 17 residues. Germline CDR1 MGHRA, CDR2 YSYEKL. The CDR3 bases are TGCGCCAGCAGCCTTAGACAGGGGCCTAACTCCTACAATGAGCAGTTCTTC. It encodes CASSLRQGPNSYNEQFF.

The rearrangement joins TRBV19 to TRBJ1-4; D is possibly TRBD1 (6 bases). The CDR3 length is 14 residues. V was clipped by 8 bases and J by 5 bases, with 15 bases between them. Germline V gene data show CDR1 as LNHDA and CDR2 as SQIVND (reference sequence). In DNA, the CDR3 is TGTGCCAGTGGACTAGACAGGCCCAATGAAAAACTGTTTTTT. Protein product: CASGLDRPNEKLFF.

The genes are TRBV14 and TRBJ1-3, with D maybe TRBD1 (6 bases). Trimming removed 5 bases at V and 4 bases at J, with 15 bases between. The germline CDR1 and CDR2 sequences are SGHDN and FVKESK. The CDR3 length is 15 residues. The CDR3 DNA reads as TGTGCCAGCAGCTCTCAACAGGGTTGGGGAAACACCATATATTTT. Amino acid sequence: CASSSQQGWGNTIYF.

The rearrangement joins TRBV27 to TRBJ2-5; 12 bases fit TRBD2. From germline, CDR1 is MNHEY and CDR2 SMNVEV (reference sequence). The J segment lost 4 bases and the V segment lost 6 bases, leaving 9 bases of the junction unmatched. The CDR3 sequence is 16 residues long. The CDR3 DNA sequence: TGTGCCAGCAGGCTAACGACTAGCGGGGGACTAGAGACCCAGTACTTC. Protein: CASRLTTSGGLETQYF.

With respect to this clone: This specimen includes other DNA sequences encoding the same CDR3. The CDR3 coding sequence is TGTGCCAGCAGCTCGGGACTAGCGATTTACGAGCAGTACTTC. This codes for CASSSGLAIYEQYF. The rearrangement links TRBV5-6 to TRBJ2-7; the match to TRBD2 covers 10 bases. This CDR3 contains 14 residues. Germline CDR1 SGHDT, CDR2 YYEEEE. V dropped 3 bases and J dropped 4; count of bases not matched to a gene: 4.

As to this clone: Other DNA sequences in the sample encode the same CDR3. The chain couples TRBV10-3 to TRBJ2-7; weak D call: TRBD2 (6 bases). The V end was cut by 4 bases, the J end by 0 bases, with 10 bases between. From germline, CDR1 is ENHRY and CDR2 SYGVKD. The CDR3 sequence is 14 residues long. The CDR3 reads CAISGGGSSYEQYF. The CDR3 DNA is TGTGCCATCAGTGGTGGAGGGAGCTCCTACGAGCAGTACTTC.

The chain carries TRBV7-2 and TRBJ2-7; 11 bases align to TRBD2. Germline trimming cut 1 base from V and 4 bases from J; bases unmatched to any gene: 6. CDR3 length equals 16 residues. Germline V lookup: CDR1 SGHTA, CDR2 FQGNSA. CDR3: CASSLVGVAGGYEQYF. DNA of the CDR3: TGTGCCAGCAGCTTAGTGGGGGTAGCGGGAGGGTACGAGCAGTACTTC.

The chain carries TRBV6-6 and TRBJ2-1; TRBD2 might be the D (5 bases). Germline loops: CDR1 MNHNY, CDR2 SVGAGI (reference sequence). The CDR3 has 15 amino acids. The V gene lost 5 bases and the J gene lost 0 bases, with 11 bases spanning the gap. CDR3 sequence reads: CASSVLAGSYNEQFF. CDR3 in DNA: TGTGCCAGCAGTGTCCTGGCGGGCTCCTACAATGAGCAGTTCTTC.

The genes are TRBV7-8 and TRBJ1-4, with 9 nucleotides matching TRBD1. Germline-derived CDR1 and CDR2 are SGHVS and FQNEAQ. The V gene end was trimmed by 2 bases and the J gene end by 6 bases; junction bases not matched to a gene: 1. The CDR3 sequence is 14 residues long. The CDR3 coding sequence is TGTGCCAGCAGCTTAAGGACAGGGGATGAAAAACTGTTTTTT. This translates into CASSLRTGDEKLFF.

V usage is TRBV9 and J usage is TRBJ2-7, with TRBD2 matching 7 bases. Looked up from germline, CDR1 is SGDLS and CDR2 is YYNGEE. The J segment lost 12 bases and the V segment lost 3 bases, leaving 15 bases of the junction unmatched. The CDR3 spans 14 residues. In DNA, the CDR3 is TGTGCCAGCAGCGGGGGAATAGGGCGGGAGAACCTGTACTTC. This sequence encodes CASSGGIGRENLYF.

The chain employs TRBV27 and TRBJ2-2, with 9 nucleotides matching TRBD1. CDR3 size: 16 residues. Germline trimming cut 7 bases from V and 4 bases from J; bases unmatched to any gene: 10. Germline V gene data show CDR1 as MNHEY and CDR2 as SMNVEV (reference sequence). The CDR3 DNA is TGTGCCAGCACCACATGGGACAGGGTCGGCACCGGGGAGCTGTTTTTT. The encoded protein is CASTTWDRVGTGELFF.

The J gene is TRBJ1-2, the V gene TRBV5-4, with 7 bases lining up with TRBD1. V was clipped by 2 bases and J by 4 bases; unmatched bases: 8. Germline V lookup: CDR1 SGHNT, CDR2 YYREEE (reference sequence). CDR3 length: 15 residues. The CDR3 loop reads CASSLGTGVGYGYTF. CDR3 sequence (DNA): TGTGCCAGCAGCTTAGGTACAGGGGTTGGCTATGGCTACACCTTC.

This clone has just one count. The rearrangement uses TRBV9 and TRBJ1-6, with a possible D match to TRBD1 (5 bases). The CDR3 has 16 amino acids. Trimming removed 0 bases at V and 2 bases at J, with 9 bases between. Germline values: CDR1 SGDLS, CDR2 YYNGEE. Written as DNA, the CDR3 is TGTGCCAGCAGCGTAGAAGGGGACCCCTATAATTCACCCCTCCACTTT. This encodes CASSVEGDPYNSPLHF. Complete variable domain (other parts from reference TRBV9 and TRBJ1-6): DSGVTQTPKHLITATGQRVTLRCSPRSGDLSVYWYQQSLDQGLQFLIQYYNGEERAKGNILERFSAQQFPDLHSELNLSSLELGDSALYFCASSVEGDPYNSPLHFGNGTRLTVT.

Points on this clone: Other DNA sequences in this sample translate to the same CDR3. This rearrangement joins TRBV4-1 to TRBJ2-7; D not resolved. V was shortened by 3 bases and J by 4 bases, with 10 bases between the two germline ends. This CDR3 has 13 residues. CDR1 and CDR2 (germline): MGHRA, YSYEKL. The CDR3 DNA reads TGCGCCAGCAGCCAGGTGGACGGATACGAGCAGTACTTC. Its translation: CASSQVDGYEQYF.

The rearrangement uses TRBV11-3 and TRBJ2-1; D uncertain. CDR1 SGHNT and CDR2 YENEEA come from the germline V gene. This CDR3 comprises 12 residues. V lost 4 bases, J lost 8 bases, and 9 bases lay in between. CDR3: CASSSPWDEQFF. The CDR3 DNA reads as TGTGCCAGCAGCTCCCCCTGGGATGAGCAGTTCTTC.

The chain has TRBV5-4 and TRBJ1-1, with D hard to call. V was cut by 5 bases and J by 14 bases, with 19 bases left in between. This CDR3 comprises 12 residues. Germline V gene lookup returns CDR1 SGHNT and CDR2 YYREEE (reference sequence). CDR3 residues: CASSYAAQIFFF. CDR3 DNA: TGTGCCAGCAGTTACGCGGCACAGATTTTCTTCTTT.

As regards this clone: The same CDR3 also results from other DNA sequences found in this sample. This chain uses TRBV4-1 with TRBJ1-1; TRBD1 matches 7 bases. The CDR3 contains 14 residues. V gave up 3 bases and J gave up 1 base; unmatched junction bases: 2. Per germline, CDR1 MGHRA and CDR2 YSYEKL. Here the CDR3 DNA reads TGCGCCAGCAGCCAGGACAGGAGGAACACTGAAGCTTTCTTT. Protein: CASSQDRRNTEAFF.

The V gene is TRBV4-3, the J gene TRBJ2-7; 10 nucleotides line up with TRBD2. Germline V gene sequence: CDR1 LGHNA, CDR2 YSLEER. J gave up 6 bases and V 1 base, and 18 bases lay outside the gene matches. CDR3 length: 19 amino acids. The CDR3 DNA follows: TGCGCCAGCAGCCAAGTTTGGGCTAGCGGGGGTTATCCCCACTCCGAGCAGTACTTC. Protein sequence: CASSQVWASGGYPHSEQYF.

In the case of this clone: Other DNA sequences from this sample encode an identical CDR3 as well. The rearrangement joins TRBV4-1 to TRBJ2-7; D unresolved. The CDR3 has 13 residues. Germline V lookup: CDR1 MGHRA, CDR2 YSYEKL. Trimming pared 4 bases from V and 4 bases from J, leaving 11 bases between. The CDR3 spells CASSPGLGYEQYF. The CDR3 bases are TGCGCCAGCAGCCCGGGTTTGGGTTACGAGCAGTACTTC.

The genes are TRBV7-8 and TRBJ2-1, with D perhaps given as TRBD1 or TRBD2 (5 bases each). V was cut by 3 bases and J by 7 bases, with 16 bases left in between. Germline CDR1 reads SGHVS; CDR2 reads FQNEAQ. This CDR3 has 15 residues. The chain's CDR3 is CASSLTGPVPNEQFF. In DNA form, the CDR3 reads TGTGCCAGCAGCTTGACGGGACCAGTCCCGAATGAGCAGTTCTTC.

Details on this clone: Other DNA sequences of this sample code for an identical CDR3. J is TRBJ1-1 and V is TRBV5-1; a possible D gene is TRBD1 (6 bases). Germline CDR1 is SGHRS and CDR2 is YFSETQ. The CDR3 is 13 amino acids. Trimming took 0 bases from V and 3 from J, leaving 6 bases between them. In DNA, the CDR3 is TGCGCCAGCAGCTTGGACAGGGACACTGAAGCTTTCTTT. It is translated as CASSLDRDTEAFF.

The chain couples TRBV4-1 to TRBJ2-1, with D possibly being TRBD1 or TRBD2 (5 bases each). Germline V gene lookup returns CDR1 MGHRA and CDR2 YSYEKL. The CDR3 loop spans 15 amino acids. V lost 3 bases and J 6 bases, leaving 15 bases between the germline ends. The DNA for the CDR3 is TGCGCCAGCAGCCAGGGGCCGGGACCAGGCAATGAGCAGTTCTTC. This codes for CASSQGPGPGNEQFF.

This clone was counted a single time. The chain recombines TRBV6-6 with TRBJ1-1; D is ambiguous. Germline CDR1 and CDR2: MNHNY and SVGAGI (reference sequence). Deletions cut 10 bases from V and 1 base from J, with 10 bases between. The CDR3 totals 12 residues. The chain's CDR3 is CATREGNTEAFF. CDR3 DNA sequence: TGTGCCACTCGAGAGGGGAACACTGAAGCTTTCTTT.

In its sample, this clone was seen once. This rearrangement joins TRBV2 to TRBJ2-7; D is ambiguous. Looked up from germline, CDR1 is SNHLY and CDR2 is FYNNEI. V gave up 6 bases and J gave up 5 bases, with 17 bases separating them. There are 14 residues in the CDR3. CDR3 in amino acids: CASSAGELIDEQYF. CDR3 bases: TGTGCCAGCAGCGCCGGAGAGCTTATCGACGAGCAGTACTTC.

This chain uses TRBV28 with TRBJ2-1; TRBD1 matches at 10 bases. CDR1 MDHEN and CDR2 SYDVKM come from the germline V gene. J gave up 10 bases and V 5 bases, and 11 bases lay outside the gene matches. CDR3 length: 15 amino acids. The CDR3 DNA follows: TGTGCCAGCAGTAGGGACAGGGGCCGAGGGGGCGAGCAGTTCTTC. Translated, it gives CASSRDRGRGGEQFF.

This chain links TRBV7-9 with TRBJ2-5; 9 bases map to TRBD2. The CDR3 is made up of 13 amino acids. Germline loops: CDR1 SEHNR, CDR2 FQNEAQ (reference sequence). V lost 9 bases, J lost 5 bases, and 7 bases stayed unmatched. CDR3: CAREGLAAETQYF. The CDR3 DNA follows: TGTGCCAGGGAGGGACTAGCAGCGGAGACCCAGTACTTC.

The gene calls are TRBV29-1 and TRBJ1-1, with 10 bases matching TRBD1. Germline V gives CDR1 SQVTM, CDR2 ANQGSEA. The CDR3 loop spans 13 amino acids. V lost 6 bases to trimming and J lost 1 base; unmatched junction nucleotides: 2. CDR3 nucleotides: TGCAGCGTCCGGACAGGGGGGAACACTGAAGCTTTCTTT. Translation: CSVRTGGNTEAFF.